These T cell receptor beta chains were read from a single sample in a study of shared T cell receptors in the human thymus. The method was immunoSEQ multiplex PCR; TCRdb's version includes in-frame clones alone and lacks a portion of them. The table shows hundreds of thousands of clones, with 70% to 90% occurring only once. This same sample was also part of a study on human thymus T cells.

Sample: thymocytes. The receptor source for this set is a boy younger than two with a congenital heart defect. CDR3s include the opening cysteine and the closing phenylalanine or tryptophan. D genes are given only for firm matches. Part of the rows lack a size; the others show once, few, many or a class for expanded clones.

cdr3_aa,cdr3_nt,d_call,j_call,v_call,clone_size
CASREGQGGKNTEAFF,TGTGCCAGCAGAGAGGGACAGGGCGGAAAGAACACTGAAGCTTTCTTT,TRBD1,TRBJ1-1,TRBV27,.
CASSVTGDVSQPQHF,TGTGCCAGCAGCGTAACGGGGGATGTCTCTCAGCCCCAGCATTTT,.,TRBJ1-5,TRBV9,.
CASSLTDRGYEQYF,TGTGCCAGCAGCCTCACGGACAGAGGATACGAGCAGTACTTC,.,TRBJ2-7,TRBV5-8,.
CASSPTRDRLYGYTF,TGTGCCAGCTCACCTACCCGGGACAGACTCTATGGCTACACCTTC,TRBD1,TRBJ1-2,TRBV18,.
CASSPLRTASGYGYTF,TGTGCCAGCTCACCACTCAGGACAGCCTCGGGCTATGGCTACACCTTC,.,TRBJ1-2,TRBV18,.
CASRTGQGLGEKLFF,TGTGCCAGCAGAACTGGACAGGGATTAGGAGAAAAACTGTTTTTT,TRBD1,TRBJ1-4,TRBV7-9,few
CASSFRYEQYF,TGTGCCAGCAGCTTTCGCTACGAGCAGTACTTC,.,TRBJ2-7,TRBV5-6,.
CATREATGSSYNEQFF,TGTGCCACAAGGGAGGCAACGGGGTCGTCCTACAATGAGCAGTTCTTC,.,TRBJ2-1,TRBV15,.
CASRQNKDTQYF,TGTGCCAGCAGACAAAATAAAGATACGCAGTATTTT,.,TRBJ2-3,TRBV27,.
CASSLQEGEAWGTEAFF,TGTGCCAGCAGCTTGCAAGAAGGGGAGGCATGGGGGACTGAAGCTTTCTTT,.,TRBJ1-1,TRBV5-6,.
CASSPRPGLSYEQYF,TGTGCCAGCAGCCCCCGACCGGGTCTTTCCTACGAGCAGTACTTC,.,TRBJ2-7,TRBV5-4,.
CASNPQGRPNSPLHF,TGTGCCAGCAACCCTCAGGGTCGTCCTAATTCCCCCCTCCACTTT,.,TRBJ1-6,TRBV28,.
CASSLSGNTEAFF,TGTGCCAGCAGCCTATCAGGGAACACTGAAGCTTTCTTT,.,TRBJ1-1,TRBV7-9,.
CASSEFSGALEEQYF,TGTGCCAGCAGTGAATTCTCAGGGGCCTTAGAGGAGCAGTACTTC,.,TRBJ2-7,TRBV25-1,.
CASSQESAGAPINYNEQFF,TGTGCCAGCAGCCAAGAGTCGGCGGGGGCCCCTATAAATTACAATGAGCAGTTCTTC,.,TRBJ2-1,TRBV4-2,.
CASSEDGTEVNTEAFF,TGTGCCAGCAGTGAAGACGGGACAGAGGTGAACACTGAAGCTTTCTTT,TRBD1,TRBJ1-1,TRBV2,.
CASSMSGVSTDTQYF,TGTGCCAGTAGTATGTCAGGGGTCAGCACAGATACGCAGTATTTT,.,TRBJ2-3,TRBV19,.
CASSLVVAGVSTDTQYF,TGCGCCAGCAGCTTGGTTGTAGCGGGGGTTAGCACAGATACGCAGTATTTT,TRBD2,TRBJ2-3,TRBV5-1,.
CASSYAGVGGYTF,TGTGCCAGCAGTTACGCCGGGGTGGGTGGCTACACCTTC,.,TRBJ1-2,TRBV6-5,once
CASTQPGGGHEQFF,TGTGCCAGCACCCAGCCGGGAGGAGGGCATGAGCAGTTCTTC,TRBD2,TRBJ2-1,TRBV6-1,.
CAISFGQGYGYTF,TGTGCCATCAGTTTCGGACAGGGGTATGGCTACACCTTC,TRBD1,TRBJ1-2,TRBV10-3,.
CANLGGIHGEQYF,TGTGCCAACCTTGGGGGGATCCATGGGGAGCAGTACTTC,.,TRBJ2-7,TRBV6-6,.
CVPRRERAPYEQYF,TGTGTCCCGCGGAGGGAAAGGGCTCCCTACGAGCAGTACTTC,.,TRBJ2-7,TRBV21-1,.
CATASRSGNTIYF,TGTGCCACCGCTTCCAGATCTGGAAACACCATATATTTT,.,TRBJ1-3,TRBV2,few
CASSTGTSGGSTDTQYF,TGTGCCAGTAGTACCGGGACTAGCGGGGGGAGCACAGATACGCAGTATTTT,TRBD2,TRBJ2-3,TRBV19,.